This TCR beta chain comes out of a study of tumour-infiltrating T cells in Burkitt lymphoma. Study-wide background: Overall and progression-free survival were predicted by productive clonality.

This clone is termed medium-sized (0.01 to 0.1%). Some clones are missing from TCRdb's copy, which holds only in-frame ones; the method was immunoSEQ multiplex PCR. This sample carries 15,000 or so clones, around a third of them seen once, and the ten largest clones take roughly 6.1%. CDR1 is LNHDA and CDR2 is SQIVND in the germline V gene (reference sequence). The V and J ends lost 3 bases and 4 bases respectively, with 12 bases between them. CDR3 length equals 14 residues. The sequence was collected from a human donor with diffuse large B-cell lymphoma. This chain joins TRBV19 and TRBJ2-5; D is possibly TRBD1 (5 bases). Sequencing was performed on tumor tissue. DNA of the CDR3: TGTGCCAGTAGTATCATGGGGCTTGGAGAGACCCAGTACTTC. Translating gives CASSIMGLGETQYF.